The next 24 T cell receptor beta chains were all read from a single sample in a study of blood T cell repertoires in COVID-19. Using immunoSEQ multiplex PCR, the repertoire was profiled, and TCRdb retains in-frame clones only, with some absent. The data show fewer than 70,000 clones, over 70% seen once. The sequenced sample was peripheral blood. These receptors all stem from a human donor in a cohort sampled during active COVID-19.

V is TRBV6-6 and J is TRBJ2-5; tentative D call: TRBD2 (5 bases). There are 14 residues in the CDR3. V was clipped by 7 bases and J by 5 bases, with 17 bases between them. Germline V gene data show CDR1 as MNHNY and CDR2 as SVGAGI (reference sequence). The CDR3 here is CASTSYGVRETQYF. CDR3 DNA: TGTGCCAGCACCTCTTACGGGGTCCGGGAGACCCAGTACTTC.

The rearrangement links TRBV2 to TRBJ1-1, with a weak D call TRBD1 (5 bases). Germline values: CDR1 SNHLY, CDR2 FYNNEI. This CDR3 region has 13 residues. With 6 bases removed from V and 4 bases from J, the gap between germline ends came to 12 bases. Here the CDR3 reads CASSPQGGTEAFF. The CDR3 DNA reads TGTGCCAGCAGCCCGCAGGGAGGCACTGAAGCTTTCTTT.

V usage is TRBV28 and J usage is TRBJ1-2; 8 bases align to TRBD1. Germline CDR1 MDHEN, CDR2 SYDVKM. The CDR3 is made up of 15 amino acids. The junction had 13 bases not matched to a gene; V was cut back by 5 bases and J by 8 bases. The DNA of the CDR3 is TGTGCCAGCAGTCCTCCGGGACAGGCTACGCTCGGCTACACCTTC. Translation: CASSPPGQATLGYTF.

CDR3 region: CATRLRGLNNEQFF. The CDR3 DNA follows: TGTGCCACTCGCCTCAGGGGATTGAACAATGAGCAGTTCTTC. The chain employs TRBV6-5 and TRBJ2-1; D is possibly TRBD1 (6 bases). Germline V gene data show CDR1 as MNHEY and CDR2 as SVGAGI. CDR3 size: 14 residues. V was shortened by 10 bases and J by 5 bases, with 18 bases between the two germline ends.

The V call is TRBV14, the J call TRBJ2-1; D may be TRBD1 (6 bases). Trimming removed 3 bases from V and 1 base from J, with 7 bases in between. This CDR3 is built from 14 residues. Germline values: CDR1 SGHDN, CDR2 FVKESK. CDR3: CASSHDRSYNEQFF. The DNA of the CDR3 is TGTGCCAGCAGCCACGACAGGTCCTACAATGAGCAGTTCTTC.

The genes are TRBV7-9 and TRBJ2-7; no firm D call. Germline CDR1 SEHNR, CDR2 FQNEAQ (reference sequence). This CDR3 spans 12 amino acids. V lost 4 bases, J lost 4 bases, and 8 bases lay in between. The CDR3 loop is CASSSDRYEQYF. The CDR3 nucleotides are TGTGCCAGCAGCTCCGATCGGTACGAGCAGTACTTC.

The rearrangement uses TRBV28 and TRBJ1-4, with TRBD1 matching over 7 bases. Germline CDR1 is MDHEN and CDR2 is SYDVKM. The length of the CDR3 is 15 residues. V lost 5 bases and J lost 8; bases outside the gene matches: 11. CDR3 DNA sequence: TGTGCCAGCAGTCCGAGACAGGGCTGGGGGGAAAAACTGTTTTTT. Encoded protein: CASSPRQGWGEKLFF.

The chain couples TRBV6-5 to TRBJ1-1; maybe TRBD1 (6 bases). The CDR3 totals 12 residues. The germline V gene has CDR1 MNHEY and CDR2 SVGAGI. The V end was cut by 7 bases, the J end by 3 bases, with 9 bases between. The CDR3 DNA reads as TGTGCCAGCACCAGGGGCGACACTGAAGCTTTCTTT. This gives the protein CASTRGDTEAFF.

The genes are TRBV7-2 and TRBJ1-3; a weak D match, TRBD1 (6 bases). Germline assignment: CDR1 SGHTA and CDR2 FQGNSA. The V end lost 2 bases, the J end lost 9 bases, and 14 bases lay between the germline ends. This CDR3 region has 14 residues. CDR3 sequence reads: CASSLNYRAGTIYF. The CDR3 DNA reads as TGTGCCAGCAGCTTAAATTACAGGGCCGGCACCATATATTTT.

The gene calls are TRBV2 and TRBJ1-1; the match to TRBD1 covers 9 bases. J gave up 1 base and V 9 bases, and 3 bases lay outside the gene matches. The CDR3 sequence is 13 residues long. Germline CDR1 SNHLY, CDR2 FYNNEI. CDR3 DNA sequence: TGTGCCAGGGGACAGGGTAAGAACACTGAAGCTTTCTTT. Residues: CARGQGKNTEAFF.

The chain employs TRBV3-1 (or the pseudogene TRBV3-2) and TRBJ1-1, with a possible D match to TRBD1 (6 bases). The germline gives CDR1 LGHDT, CDR2 YNNKEL (reference sequence). CDR3 length equals 14 residues. V was shortened by 3 bases and J by 4 bases, with 12 bases between the two germline ends. The CDR3 loop is CASSQRLQGTEAFF. In DNA, the CDR3 is TGTGCCAGCAGCCAGCGCTTACAGGGCACTGAAGCTTTCTTT.

This chain uses TRBV7-2 with TRBJ1-6, with 9 bases lining up with TRBD1. The CDR3 covers 15 residues. CDR1 is SGHTA and CDR2 is FQGNSA in the germline V gene. J was trimmed by 10 bases and V by 1 base; bases with no gene match: 5. DNA of the CDR3: TGTGCCAGCAGCTTAGACAGGGGGCTTGGCTCACCCCTCCACTTT. It codes for CASSLDRGLGSPLHF.

The CDR3 loop reads CASRTGHGYTF. In nucleotides, the CDR3 is TGTGCCAGCAGAACAGGGCATGGCTACACCTTC. This chain connects TRBV6-1 to TRBJ1-2, with a tentative D call TRBD1 (6 bases). Trimming left V 6 bases short and J 6 bases short, with 8 bases between. Germline CDR1 MNHNS, CDR2 SASEGT. This CDR3 spans 11 amino acids.

The chain joins TRBV11-2 to TRBJ2-7, with D tentatively TRBD1 (6 bases). This CDR3 spans 15 amino acids. Germline V gene lookup returns CDR1 SGHAT and CDR2 FQNNGV. V was cut by 4 bases and J by 6 bases, with 19 bases left in between. CDR3 DNA: TGTGCCAGCAGCTCACCAAGGGGACGGACAGCCGAGCAGTACTTC. Amino acids: CASSSPRGRTAEQYF.

The rearrangement joins TRBV18 to TRBJ1-1; 7 bases match TRBD1. V lost 11 bases and J lost 5; bases outside the gene matches: 11. The germline gives CDR1 KGHSH, CDR2 LQKENI. The CDR3 is made up of 13 amino acids. CDR3 sequence: CASTQGVATEAFF. CDR3 DNA sequence: TGTGCCTCGACTCAGGGGGTTGCAACTGAAGCTTTCTTT.

This chain links TRBV7-9 with TRBJ2-1; D ambiguous. V was trimmed by 2 bases and J by 9 bases, leaving 8 bases between them. The CDR3 spans 12 residues. Germline V gives CDR1 SEHNR, CDR2 FQNEAQ (reference sequence). The CDR3: CASSLTVVEQFF. The CDR3 bases are TGTGCCAGCAGCTTAACAGTTGTTGAGCAGTTCTTC.

The sample holds one count of this clone. The rearrangement joins TRBV2 to TRBJ2-1; perhaps TRBD2 as D (6 bases). V was clipped by 6 bases and J by 8 bases, with 14 bases between them. Germline CDR1 and CDR2: SNHLY and FYNNEI. There are 13 residues in the CDR3. In DNA, the CDR3 is TGTGCCAGCAGGGGGGGAAGCCGCCATGAGCAGTTCTTC. It is translated as CASRGGSRHEQFF. The whole variable domain, remainder taken from reference TRBV2 and TRBJ2-1, is EPEVTQTPSHQVTQMGQEVILRCVPISNHLYFYWYRQILGQKVEFLVSFYNNEISEKSEIFDDQFSVERPDGSNFTLKIRSTKLEDSAMYFCASRGGSRHEQFFGPGTRLTVL.

The chain uses TRBV7-9 and TRBJ1-1; 8 positions agree with TRBD1. Unmatched junction bases numbered 5, after V lost 4 bases and J lost 4 bases. CDR1 is SEHNR and CDR2 is FQNEAQ in the germline V gene (reference sequence). The CDR3 contains 14 residues. The CDR3 DNA follows: TGTGCCAGCAGCTCTACAGGGGGAAGCACTGAAGCTTTCTTT. Translation: CASSSTGGSTEAFF.

The V call is TRBV7-9, the J call TRBJ1-1; tentatively, D is TRBD1 (5 bases). The CDR3 has 14 amino acids. Per germline, CDR1 SEHNR and CDR2 FQNEAQ (reference sequence). V was pared by 1 base and J by 1 base, with 7 bases between. CDR3 DNA sequence: TGTGCCAGCAGCTTAGAAACAGGGAACACTGAAGCTTTCTTT. This translates into CASSLETGNTEAFF.

This clone was counted a few times. The rearrangement links TRBV5-4 to TRBJ2-1; TRBD2 might be the D (6 bases). Germline CDR1 and CDR2: SGHNT and YYREEE (reference sequence). Trimming left V 0 bases short and J 9 bases short, with 13 bases between. This CDR3 region has 14 residues. CDR3 nucleotides: TGTGCCAGCAGCTTGGCTGCAGACGGGGGTGAGCAGTTCTTC. This encodes CASSLAADGGEQFF.

This clone was seen just once. The genes are TRBV10-3 and TRBJ1-2; a possible D gene is TRBD1 (5 bases). The germline gives CDR1 ENHRY, CDR2 SYGVKD. The CDR3 runs to 14 residues. The V gene lost 1 base and the J gene lost 4 bases, with 10 bases spanning the gap. In DNA form, the CDR3 reads TGTGCCATCAGTGAGTGGCAGGGAGGCTATGGCTACACCTTC. This translates into CAISEWQGGYGYTF.

In its sample, this clone was seen a few times. The V and J genes are TRBV6-6 and TRBJ1-2; D is unclear. Looked up from germline, CDR1 is MNHNY and CDR2 is SVGAGI (reference sequence). The germline V and J ends were trimmed by 2 bases and 2 bases, with 9 bases remaining between them. The CDR3 runs to 14 residues. CDR3 sequence: CASSYLEENYGYTF. The CDR3 coding sequence is TGTGCCAGCAGTTACCTCGAGGAGAACTATGGCTACACCTTC.

The J gene is TRBJ1-1, the V gene TRBV5-5; tentatively, D is TRBD1 (6 bases). Germline-derived CDR1 and CDR2 are SGHKS and YYEKEE (reference sequence). The CDR3 has 15 amino acids. Trimming left V 0 bases short and J 0 bases short, with 9 bases between. As DNA, the CDR3 is TGTGCCAGCAGCTTGGAGGGGGGGCTGAACACTGAAGCTTTCTTT. Translating gives CASSLEGGLNTEAFF.

The V gene is TRBV28, the J gene TRBJ1-5; 7 nucleotides align to TRBD1. Trimming at V came to 5 bases and at J to 0 bases, leaving 10 bases not matched to a gene. CDR3 size: 17 residues. CDR1 is MDHEN and CDR2 is SYDVKM in the germline V gene. The CDR3: CASSTIRGGSSNQPQHF. The CDR3 DNA follows: TGTGCCAGCAGTACCATTAGAGGGGGCAGTAGCAATCAGCCCCAGCATTTT.